This TCR beta chain was documented in a study of T cells in Graves' hyperthyroidism and ophthalmopathy. Stable hyperthyroidism: no ophthalmopathy progression over 18 months of follow-up. Patients aged 18 to 65 with hyperthyroidism were newly diagnosed, with duration under 2 months. Patients with uncontrolled infections, other autoimmune diseases, pregnancy or lactation were excluded. V lost 3 bases, J lost 7 bases, and 7 bases lay in between. In germline, CDR1 is SEHNR, CDR2 FQNEAQ (reference sequence). The CDR3 totals 11 residues. General study findings and limits: In blood, most of the thyroid clonotypes expanded above 0.001 were also present.

RNA transcripts yielded amplified TCR beta CDR3 regions. The HTBI primer set was used in a first-round RT-PCR of the TCR CDR3. MiXCR, applied by TCRdb to the multiplex PCR reads, yields one record per CDR3 protein. The data hold fewer than 750,000 distinct CDR3 sequences, with more than 45% observed a single time. This clonotype was counted ten times or more. Its antigen is unidentified. This TCR came from a young woman with Graves' hyperthyroidism. The sequenced sample consisted of peripheral blood or thyroid tissue (not recorded which). The chain combines TRBV7-9 with TRBJ2-7, with unresolved D. As DNA, the CDR3 is TGTGCCAGCAGCTTGATGGGGGAGCAGTACTTC. It translates to CASSLMGEQYF.